This TCR beta chain appears in the sequencing data of a study of HIV-infected patients and healthy controls. CDR1 and CDR2 (germline): MNHEY, SMNVEV (reference sequence). Trimming removed 8 bases from V and 9 bases from J, with 15 bases in between. The CDR3 is made up of 12 amino acids. TCRdb processed the 5' RACE reads anew with MiXCR; each CDR3 protein has one entry. This sample has 18,000 or so distinct CDR3 sequences, with around a fifth found just once. This clonotype was counted many times. This receptor was taken from a human donor in good health. The chain employs TRBV27 and TRBJ2-3; D unclear. Sequenced input: CD8+ T cells from blood. CDR3 coding DNA: TGTGCCAGCGGGTTCTCCCCGAGGACGCAGTATTTT. Residues: CASGFSPRTQYF.